A selection of T cell receptor beta chains follows, all from one sample in a study of pediatric ulcerative colitis. Data came from immunoSEQ multiplex PCR; TCRdb stores just in-frame clones and leaves some out. This sample yields roughly 45,000 clones, of which around 76% are seen a single time; around 3.8% belongs to the top ten. The sequenced sample consisted of gut tissue. These receptors came from a girl aged 10 to 17 with moderate ulcerative colitis. The CDR3 runs from the conserved cysteine through the conserved F or W. Fields, in order: J gene, V gene, D gene, clone size, CDR3 DNA, CDR3 protein. The D gene is left open where the match is weak. A clone size is listed for some rows: how often the clone was seen (once, few, many), or a class if it is expanded.

TRBJ2-1 | TRBV7-2 | TRBD2 | . | TGTGCCCTCGGAGAGGTACTAGCGGGGGGAGAGCAGTTCTTC | CALGEVLAGGEQFF
TRBJ2-1 | TRBV2 | . | . | TGTGCCAGCAGTGAGAGCAGGAACCTCTACAATGAGCAGTTCTTC | CASSESRNLYNEQFF
TRBJ2-6 | TRBV5-4 | . | . | TGTGCCAGCAGCTTGGGGCCTGGGGCCAACGTCCTGACTTTC | CASSLGPGANVLTF
TRBJ1-1 | TRBV19 | . | . | TGTGCCAGTAGTATAGGGCCGGCGAACACTGAAGCTTTCTTT | CASSIGPANTEAFF
TRBJ1-4 | TRBV30 | TRBD1 | . | TGTGCCTGGAGTGTAGGGACAGGGTATGAAAAACTGTTTTTT | CAWSVGTGYEKLFF
TRBJ2-7 | TRBV7-9 | . | . | TGTGCCAGCGGACAATACGAGCAGTACTTC | CASGQYEQYF
TRBJ1-5 | TRBV6-5 | . | . | TGTGCCAGCAGTTACGGCCCACTTAGCAATCAGCCCCAGCATTTT | CASSYGPLSNQPQHF
TRBJ1-2 | TRBV10-1 | TRBD1 | . | TGCGCCAGCGGGAAGGGACAGGGTTACACCTTC | CASGKGQGYTF
TRBJ1-2 | TRBV6-5 | . | . | TGTGCCAGCACTCGCGACCTTAACTATGGCTACACCTTC | CASTRDLNYGYTF
TRBJ2-7 | TRBV6-1 | . | few | TGTGCCAGCAGCGAGGGGGACACTTCCTTGGACGAGCAGTACTTC | CASSEGDTSLDEQYF
TRBJ2-1 | TRBV6-6 | . | once | TGTGCCAGCCGAGGGGTTTTCACCTACAATGAGCAGTTCTTC | CASRGVFTYNEQFF
TRBJ2-7 | TRBV6-5 | . | . | TGTGCCAGCAGTTACGAGCCAAAGAAAGGGTACGAGCAGTACTTC | CASSYEPKKGYEQYF
TRBJ2-7 | TRBV5-1 | . | once | TGCGCCAGCAGCCAACAACCCCGCTACGAGCAGTACTTC | CASSQQPRYEQYF
TRBJ2-1 | TRBV7-7 | TRBD1 | . | TGTGCCACGAATCTGGGGACAGGGAACTACAATGAGCAGTTCTTC | CATNLGTGNYNEQFF
TRBJ2-7 | TRBV7-9 | TRBD2 | . | TGTGCCAGCAGCTTTGGGGGACTAGCGGGGGAGCAGTACTTC | CASSFGGLAGEQYF
TRBJ2-1 | TRBV5-4 | . | . | TGTGCCAGCACAAGGGGGGGCTCCTACAATGAGCAGTTCTTC | CASTRGGSYNEQFF
TRBJ1-2 | TRBV27 | . | . | TGTGCCAGCAGTCTCAACAGTGGGGGTCCGAGTGGCTACACCTTC | CASSLNSGGPSGYTF
TRBJ2-7 | TRBV5-4 | TRBD1 | . | TGTGCCAGCAGCACTGGGGGACAGGGAAGGTACGAGCAGTACTTC | CASSTGGQGRYEQYF
TRBJ1-4 | TRBV7-2 | . | . | TGTGCCAGCAGCTTAGTGTGGGGCAGGGAACTGTTTTTT | CASSLVWGRELFF
TRBJ2-5 | TRBV30 | . | once | TGTGCCTGGGGGCTGGGACCTGTGGACTTC | CAWGLGPVDF
TRBJ2-3 | TRBV7-2 | TRBD2 | few | TGTGCCAGCAGCCCGGAACCGGGACTAGCTGGAGATACGCAGTATTTT | CASSPEPGLAGDTQYF
TRBJ1-2 | TRBV19 | . | few | TGTGCCAGTTTCGATGTCTATGGCTACACCTTC | CASFDVYGYTF
TRBJ1-2 | TRBV7-9 | . | medium-sized | TGTGCCAGCAGCTCCATGGGGGCACTAAGGAGCTATGGCTACACCTTC | CASSSMGALRSYGYTF